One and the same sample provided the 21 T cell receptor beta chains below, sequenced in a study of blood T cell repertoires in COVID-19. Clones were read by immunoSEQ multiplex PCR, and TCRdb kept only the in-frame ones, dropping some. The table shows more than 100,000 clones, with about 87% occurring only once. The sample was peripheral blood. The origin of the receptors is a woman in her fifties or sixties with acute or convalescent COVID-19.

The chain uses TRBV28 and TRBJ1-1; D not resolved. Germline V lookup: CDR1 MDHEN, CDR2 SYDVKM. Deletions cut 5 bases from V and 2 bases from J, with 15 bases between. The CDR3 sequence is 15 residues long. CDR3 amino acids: CASSPALGSNTEAFF. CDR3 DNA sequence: TGTGCCAGCAGTCCCGCCTTGGGCTCTAACACTGAAGCTTTCTTT.

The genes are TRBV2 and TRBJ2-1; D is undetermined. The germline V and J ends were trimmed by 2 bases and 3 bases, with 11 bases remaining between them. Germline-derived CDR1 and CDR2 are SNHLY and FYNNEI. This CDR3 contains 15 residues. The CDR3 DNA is TGTGCCAGCAGTGAATCAGGTCTCGGCTACAATGAGCAGTTCTTC. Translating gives CASSESGLGYNEQFF.

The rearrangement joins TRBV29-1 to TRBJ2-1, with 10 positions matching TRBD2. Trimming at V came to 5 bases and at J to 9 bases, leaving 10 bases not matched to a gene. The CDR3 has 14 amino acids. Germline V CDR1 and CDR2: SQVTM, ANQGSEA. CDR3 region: CSVKLAGMLGEQFF. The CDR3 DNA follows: TGCAGCGTTAAACTAGCGGGAATGTTGGGTGAGCAGTTCTTC.

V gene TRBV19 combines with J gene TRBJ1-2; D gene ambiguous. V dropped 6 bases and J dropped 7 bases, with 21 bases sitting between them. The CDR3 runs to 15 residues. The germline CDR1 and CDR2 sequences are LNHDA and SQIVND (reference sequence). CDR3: CASSPFGVPAGGYTF. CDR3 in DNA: TGTGCCAGTAGCCCATTTGGGGTCCCGGCGGGTGGCTACACCTTC.

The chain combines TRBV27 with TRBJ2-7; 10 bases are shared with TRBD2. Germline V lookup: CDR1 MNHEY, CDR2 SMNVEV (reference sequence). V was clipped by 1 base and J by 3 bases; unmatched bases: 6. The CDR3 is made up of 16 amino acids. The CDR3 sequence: CASSLYPLAGVYEQYF. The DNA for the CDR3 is TGTGCCAGCAGTTTATACCCCCTAGCGGGAGTCTACGAGCAGTACTTC.

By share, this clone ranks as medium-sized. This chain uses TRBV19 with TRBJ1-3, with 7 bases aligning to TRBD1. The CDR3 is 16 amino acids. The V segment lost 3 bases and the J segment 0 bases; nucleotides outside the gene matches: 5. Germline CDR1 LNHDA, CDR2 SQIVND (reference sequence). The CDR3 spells CASSISRDSSGNTIYF. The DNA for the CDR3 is TGTGCCAGTAGTATCTCGCGGGACAGCTCTGGAAACACCATATATTTT.

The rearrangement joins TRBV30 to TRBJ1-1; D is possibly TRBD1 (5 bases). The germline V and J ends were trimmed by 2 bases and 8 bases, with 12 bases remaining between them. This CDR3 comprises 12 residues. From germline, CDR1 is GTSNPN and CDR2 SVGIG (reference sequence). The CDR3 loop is CAWSYNWGEAFF. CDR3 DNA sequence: TGTGCCTGGAGTTACAACTGGGGCGAAGCTTTCTTT.

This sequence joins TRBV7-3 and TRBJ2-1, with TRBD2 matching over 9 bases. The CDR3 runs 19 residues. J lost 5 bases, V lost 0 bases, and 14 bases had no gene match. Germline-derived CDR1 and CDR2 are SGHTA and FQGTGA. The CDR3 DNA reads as TGTGCCAGCAGCTTAACGACCCGAGGTAGCGGGAGTTTTAACAATGAGCAGTTCTTC. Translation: CASSLTTRGSGSFNNEQFF.

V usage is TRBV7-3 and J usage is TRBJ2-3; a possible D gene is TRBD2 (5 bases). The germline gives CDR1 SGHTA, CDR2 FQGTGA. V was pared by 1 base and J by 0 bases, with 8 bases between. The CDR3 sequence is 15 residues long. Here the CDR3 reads CASSLIGLSTDTQYF. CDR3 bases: TGTGCCAGCAGCTTAATCGGACTGAGCACAGATACGCAGTATTTT.

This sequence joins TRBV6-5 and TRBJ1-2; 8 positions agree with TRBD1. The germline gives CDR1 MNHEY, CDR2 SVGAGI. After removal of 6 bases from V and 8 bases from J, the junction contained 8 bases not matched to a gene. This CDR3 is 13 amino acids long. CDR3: CASSVQGADGYTF. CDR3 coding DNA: TGTGCCAGCAGCGTCCAGGGGGCAGACGGCTACACCTTC.

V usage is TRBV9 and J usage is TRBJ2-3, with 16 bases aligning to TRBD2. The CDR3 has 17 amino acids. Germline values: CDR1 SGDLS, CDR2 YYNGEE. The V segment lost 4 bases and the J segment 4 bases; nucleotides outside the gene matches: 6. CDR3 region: CASSLGTSGRAADTQYF. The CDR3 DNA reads TGTGCCAGCAGCCTTGGGACTAGCGGGAGGGCCGCAGATACGCAGTATTTT.

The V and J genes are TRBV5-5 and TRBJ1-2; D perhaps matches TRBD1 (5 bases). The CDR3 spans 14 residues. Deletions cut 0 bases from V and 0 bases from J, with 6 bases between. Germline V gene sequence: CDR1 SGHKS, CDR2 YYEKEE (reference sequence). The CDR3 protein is CASSLGQPNYGYTF. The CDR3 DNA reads TGTGCCAGCAGCTTGGGACAGCCTAACTATGGCTACACCTTC.

Here the CDR3 reads CASSLGRPGGQFF. In nucleotides, the CDR3 is TGTGCCAGCAGCCTGGGCAGGCCCGGGGGGCAGTTCTTC. The rearrangement uses TRBV3-1 (or the pseudogene TRBV3-2) and TRBJ2-1; D is possibly TRBD2 (6 bases). Germline CDR1 LGHDT, CDR2 YNNKEL (reference sequence). The CDR3 is made up of 13 amino acids. Trimming took 4 bases from V and 12 from J, leaving 16 bases between them.

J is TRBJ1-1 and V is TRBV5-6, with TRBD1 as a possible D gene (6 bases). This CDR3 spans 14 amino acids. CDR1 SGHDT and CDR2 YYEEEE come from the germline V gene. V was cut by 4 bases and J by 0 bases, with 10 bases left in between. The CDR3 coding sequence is TGTGCCAGCAGCCCGGGACAAATGAACACTGAAGCTTTCTTT. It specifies CASSPGQMNTEAFF. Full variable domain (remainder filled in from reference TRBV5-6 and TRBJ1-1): DAGVTQSPTHLIKTRGQQVTLRCSPKSGHDTVSWYQQALGQGPQFIFQYYEEEERQRGNFPDRFSGHQFPNYSSELNVNALLLGDSALYLCASSPGQMNTEAFFGQGTRLTVV.

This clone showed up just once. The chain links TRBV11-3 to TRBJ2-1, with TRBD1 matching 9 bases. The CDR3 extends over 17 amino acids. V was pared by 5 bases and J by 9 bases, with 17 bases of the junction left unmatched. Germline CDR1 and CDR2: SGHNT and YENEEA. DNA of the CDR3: TGTGCCAGCAGCACCGCCGGGACAGGGCAACCGTCCGTTGAGCAGTTCTTC. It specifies CASSTAGTGQPSVEQFF.

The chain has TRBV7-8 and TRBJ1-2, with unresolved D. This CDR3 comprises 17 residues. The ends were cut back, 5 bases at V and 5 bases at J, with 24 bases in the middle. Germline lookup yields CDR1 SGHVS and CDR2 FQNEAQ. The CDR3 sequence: CASSPRVAGGLPYGYTF. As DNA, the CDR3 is TGTGCCAGCAGCCCGAGGGTGGCAGGCGGACTCCCTTATGGCTACACCTTC.

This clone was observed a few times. The chain's CDR3 is CASSPAGGGYTF. For the CDR3, the DNA is TGTGCCAGCAGCCCGGCGGGAGGTGGCTACACCTTC. The J gene is TRBJ1-2, the V gene TRBV5-5, with D unclear. The CDR3 contains 12 residues. The germline CDR1 and CDR2 sequences are SGHKS and YYEKEE (reference sequence). The ends were cut back, 4 bases at V and 7 bases at J, with 11 bases in the middle. The full variable domain, completed using reference TRBV5-5 and TRBJ1-2, is DAGVTQSPTHLIKTRGQQVTLRCSPISGHKSVSWYQQVLGQGPQFIFQYYEKEERGRGNFPDRFSARQFPNYSSELNVNALLLGDSALYLCASSPAGGGYTFGSGTRLTVV.

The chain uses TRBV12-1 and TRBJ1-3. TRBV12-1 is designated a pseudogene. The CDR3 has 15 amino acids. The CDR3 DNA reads TGTGCCAGCAGCCCCCCGACTACTGGGGGAAACACCATATATTTT. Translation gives CASSPPTTGGNTIYF.

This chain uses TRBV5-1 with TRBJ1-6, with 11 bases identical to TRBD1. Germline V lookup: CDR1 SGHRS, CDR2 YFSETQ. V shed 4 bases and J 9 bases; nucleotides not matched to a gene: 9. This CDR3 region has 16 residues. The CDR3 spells CASSRTGGAGASPLHF. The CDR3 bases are TGCGCCAGCAGCAGGACAGGGGGCGCAGGAGCTTCACCCCTCCACTTT. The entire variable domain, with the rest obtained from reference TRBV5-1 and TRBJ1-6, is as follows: KAGVTQTPRYLIKTRGQQVTLSCSPISGHRSVSWYQQTPGQGLQFLFEYFSETQRNKGNFPGRFSGRQFSNSRSEMNVSTLELGDSALYLCASSRTGGAGASPLHFGNGTRLTVT.

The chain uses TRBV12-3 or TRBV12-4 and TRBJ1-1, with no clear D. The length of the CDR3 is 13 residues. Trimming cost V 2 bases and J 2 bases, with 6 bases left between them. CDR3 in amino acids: CASSLFVNTEAFF. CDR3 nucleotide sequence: TGTGCCAGCAGTTTATTCGTCAACACTGAAGCTTTCTTT.

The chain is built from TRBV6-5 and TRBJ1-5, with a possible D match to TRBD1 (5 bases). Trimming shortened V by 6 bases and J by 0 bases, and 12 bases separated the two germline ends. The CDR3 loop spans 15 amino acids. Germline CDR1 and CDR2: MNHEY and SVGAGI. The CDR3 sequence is CASRVGQNSNQPQHF. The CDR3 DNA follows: TGTGCCAGCAGGGTTGGACAAAATAGCAATCAGCCCCAGCATTTT.